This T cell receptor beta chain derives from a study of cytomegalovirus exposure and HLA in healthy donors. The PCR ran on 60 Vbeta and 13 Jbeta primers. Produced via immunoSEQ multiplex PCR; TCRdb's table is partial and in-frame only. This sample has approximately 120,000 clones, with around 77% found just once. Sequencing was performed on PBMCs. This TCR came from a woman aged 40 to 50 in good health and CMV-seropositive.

CDR3: CASSELSTGELFF. The CDR3, as DNA: TGTGCCAGCAGTGAATTATCCACCGGGGAGCTGTTTTTT. The J gene is TRBJ2-2, the V gene TRBV2, with D unclear. There are 13 residues in the CDR3. Trimming shortened V by 2 bases and J by 4 bases, and 5 bases separated the two germline ends. Germline values: CDR1 SNHLY, CDR2 FYNNEI.